These 13 T cell receptor beta chains originate from one sample sequenced in a study of shared clonotypes between healthy human individuals. Assay used: immunoSEQ multiplex PCR; TCRdb lists only in-frame clones, some missing. The sample lists some 690,000 clones; roughly 91% were seen once. The specimen sequenced was memory CD8+ T cells from PBMCs. Described subset: CD45RO+ cells pooled with CCR7-negative TemRA cells. Source of these receptors: a man aged 18 to 29 in good health. Some clones in this sample may be carry-over from other donors' samples.

CDR3 in amino acids: CASSLDEGINSPLHF. DNA for the CDR3: TGTGCCAGCAGCTTGGATGAAGGGATTAATTCACCCCTCCACTTT. The rearrangement links TRBV5-6 to TRBJ1-6; D unresolved. Trimming stripped 0 bases from V and 6 bases from J, with 10 bases between. CDR1 is SGHDT and CDR2 is YYEEEE in the germline V gene. CDR3 size: 15 residues. The entire variable domain, with the rest obtained from reference TRBV5-6 and TRBJ1-6, is as follows: DAGVTQSPTHLIKTRGQQVTLRCSPKSGHDTVSWYQQALGQGPQFIFQYYEEEERQRGNFPDRFSGHQFPNYSSELNVNALLLGDSALYLCASSLDEGINSPLHFGNGTRLTVT.

This chain connects TRBV9 to TRBJ1-2; TRBD1 might be the D (6 bases). This CDR3 contains 10 residues. Germline values: CDR1 SGDLS, CDR2 YYNGEE. Trimming stripped 7 bases from V and 7 bases from J, with 8 bases between. DNA of the CDR3: TGTGCCAGCTCAGGGGTTGGCTACACCTTC. Amino acid sequence: CASSGVGYTF.

The chain uses TRBV9 and TRBJ2-3; 9 bases match TRBD1. Looked up from germline, CDR1 is SGDLS and CDR2 is YYNGEE. The J segment lost 2 bases and the V segment lost 3 bases, leaving 4 bases of the junction unmatched. The length of the CDR3 is 15 residues. CDR3 sequence: CASSAGTGYTDTQYF. The CDR3 coding sequence is TGTGCCAGCAGCGCCGGGACAGGGTACACAGATACGCAGTATTTT. The full variable domain, with the rest looked up from reference TRBV9 and TRBJ2-3, is DSGVTQTPKHLITATGQRVTLRCSPRSGDLSVYWYQQSLDQGLQFLIQYYNGEERAKGNILERFSAQQFPDLHSELNLSSLELGDSALYFCASSAGTGYTDTQYFGPGTRLTVL.

This clone was detected once. The chain couples TRBV27 to TRBJ2-7, with 12 nucleotides matching TRBD2. CDR1 is MNHEY, CDR2 SMNVEV, per germline (reference sequence). Losses at the gene ends were 5 bases for V and 6 bases for J; bases not matched to a gene: 5. The CDR3 loop spans 14 amino acids. CDR3: CASSPRLAGVEQYF. The CDR3 DNA reads as TGTGCCAGCAGTCCTCGACTAGCGGGAGTCGAGCAGTACTTC.

The V and J genes are TRBV28 and TRBJ1-5, with D hard to call. Germline-derived CDR1 and CDR2 are MDHEN and SYDVKM. V lost 6 bases and J 6 bases, leaving 12 bases between the germline ends. This CDR3 region has 13 residues. CDR3 protein: CASSPREVQPQHF. CDR3 in DNA: TGTGCCAGCAGCCCGCGGGAAGTTCAGCCCCAGCATTTT.

The V and J genes are TRBV19 and TRBJ1-5; D gene uncertain. Trimming removed 0 bases from V and 3 bases from J, with 3 bases in between. The CDR3 consists of 13 residues. From germline, CDR1 is LNHDA and CDR2 SQIVND (reference sequence). The CDR3 here is CASSIEPNQPQHF. The CDR3 DNA is TGTGCCAGTAGTATAGAGCCCAATCAGCCCCAGCATTTT.

V is TRBV11-3 and J is TRBJ2-7, with 7 bases fitting TRBD2. The CDR3 has 14 amino acids. The germline gives CDR1 SGHNT, CDR2 YENEEA. V shed 5 bases, J shed 5 bases, and the junction held 9 bases outside the gene matches. The CDR3 DNA is TGTGCCAGCAGCCAGCGGGACGGAATACACGAGCAGTACTTC. This gives the protein CASSQRDGIHEQYF.

The CDR3 loop is CASSDSPNGNTEAFF. In DNA form, the CDR3 reads TGTGCCAGCAGTGACTCGCCCAATGGGAACACTGAAGCTTTCTTT. The V gene is TRBV6-4, the J gene TRBJ1-1; no firm D call. V was trimmed by 0 bases and J by 1 base, leaving 9 bases between them. CDR3 size: 15 residues. Per germline, CDR1 MRHNA and CDR2 SNTAGT.

The chain links TRBV5-4 to TRBJ2-7; D possibly corresponds to TRBD1 (6 bases). CDR3 length equals 18 residues. V lost 3 bases, J lost 7 bases, and 29 bases lay in between. Germline assignment: CDR1 SGHNT and CDR2 YYREEE (reference sequence). This chain's CDR3 is CASSWAPDTVQGPGEQYF. The CDR3 DNA reads as TGTGCCAGCAGCTGGGCACCAGACACGGTTCAGGGGCCGGGAGAGCAGTACTTC. The full variable domain, completed using reference TRBV5-4 and TRBJ2-7, is ETGVTQSPTHLIKTRGQQVTLRCSSQSGHNTVSWYQQALGQGPQFIFQYYREEENGRGNFPPRFSGLQFPNYSSELNVNALELDDSALYLCASSWAPDTVQGPGEQYFGPGTRLTVT.

The chain carries TRBV5-6 and TRBJ2-2; the D call may be TRBD1 or TRBD2 (5 bases each). Trimming shortened V by 3 bases and J by 5 bases, and 8 bases separated the two germline ends. Germline V gene lookup returns CDR1 SGHDT and CDR2 YYEEEE. The CDR3 has 13 residues. For the CDR3, the DNA is TGTGCCAGCAGCTGGGGGACGACCGGGGAGCTGTTTTTT. Protein sequence: CASSWGTTGELFF.

The chain has TRBV27 and TRBJ2-3; a possible D gene is TRBD2 (6 bases). The CDR3 loop spans 12 amino acids. Trimming took off 1 base at V and 8 bases at J, with 7 bases between the two ends. CDR1 and CDR2 from the germline V gene are MNHEY and SMNVEV (reference sequence). The CDR3 reads CASSLYGSTQYF. The CDR3, as DNA: TGTGCCAGCAGTTTATACGGGAGTACGCAGTATTTT.

V and J are TRBV7-9 and TRBJ2-7; D gene uncertain. V lost 3 bases to trimming and J lost 2 bases, with 17 bases between them. The CDR3 has 16 amino acids. Germline assignment: CDR1 SEHNR and CDR2 FQNEAQ (reference sequence). The CDR3, as DNA: TGTGCCAGCAGCTTTCCAGAGAAAGGCAGACCCTACGAGCAGTACTTC. Translated: CASSFPEKGRPYEQYF.

The V gene is TRBV27, the J gene TRBJ2-7; D not certain. This CDR3 is built from 10 residues. Germline V CDR1 and CDR2: MNHEY, SMNVEV (reference sequence). The V end was cut by 11 bases, the J end by 1 base, with 6 bases between. As DNA, the CDR3 is TGTGCCGTCGGTTCCTACGAGCAGTACTTC. This encodes CAVGSYEQYF.